This T cell receptor (beta chain) was recovered during a study of post-analysis software for immune sequencing data. Whole-study results and caveats: Compared with controls, patients had more of 4 or 5 TRBV segments, including TRBV5-6, TRBV5-1 and TRBV20-1.

The CDR3 length is 14 residues. Germline CDR1 is ENHRY and CDR2 is SYGVKD. V was cut by 0 bases and J by 0 bases, with 6 bases left in between. Carried by the TCR beta cDNA libraries were unique molecular identifiers. A single record per CDR3 protein comes from TCRdb applying MiXCR to the PCR reads. The data show approximately 770,000 distinct CDR3 sequences, with around 42% seen just once and 4.9% held by the top ten. Of note for this clonotype: What it recognizes is unknown.

This clonotype was sampled from a girl aged 10 to 17 with multiple sclerosis. V gene TRBV10-3 combines with J gene TRBJ2-7; no firm D call. The specimen sequenced was blood. Here the CDR3 reads CAISESDGSYEQYF. The DNA of the CDR3 is TGTGCCATCAGTGAGTCTGACGGCTCCTACGAGCAGTACTTC.